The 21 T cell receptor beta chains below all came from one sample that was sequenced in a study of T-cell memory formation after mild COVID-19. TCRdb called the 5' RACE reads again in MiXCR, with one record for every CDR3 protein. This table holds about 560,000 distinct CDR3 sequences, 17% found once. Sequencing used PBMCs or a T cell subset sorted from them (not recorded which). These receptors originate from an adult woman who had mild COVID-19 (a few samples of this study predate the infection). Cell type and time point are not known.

CDR3 protein: CASSPNRDQPQHF. The CDR3 DNA reads TGTGCCAGCTCACCAAACAGGGATCAGCCCCAGCATTTT. The chain links TRBV18 to TRBJ1-5; D might be TRBD1 (6 bases). CDR1 is KGHSH, CDR2 LQKENI, per germline. The CDR3 sequence is 13 residues long. Trimming shortened V by 2 bases and J by 5 bases, and 7 bases separated the two germline ends.

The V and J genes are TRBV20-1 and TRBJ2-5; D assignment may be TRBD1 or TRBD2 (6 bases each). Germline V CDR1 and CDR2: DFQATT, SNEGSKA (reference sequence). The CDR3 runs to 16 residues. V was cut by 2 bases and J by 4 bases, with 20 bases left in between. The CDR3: CSARPGGPMLGETQYF. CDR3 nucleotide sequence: TGCAGTGCTAGACCTGGGGGGCCTATGTTAGGAGAGACCCAGTACTTC.

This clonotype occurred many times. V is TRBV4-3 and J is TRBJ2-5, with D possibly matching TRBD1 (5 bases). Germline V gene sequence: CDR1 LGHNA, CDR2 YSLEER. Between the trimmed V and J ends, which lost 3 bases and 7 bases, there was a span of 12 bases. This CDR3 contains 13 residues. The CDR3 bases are TGCGCCAGCAGCCAGCTCTCAAGGGGGACCCAGTACTTC. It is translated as CASSQLSRGTQYF.

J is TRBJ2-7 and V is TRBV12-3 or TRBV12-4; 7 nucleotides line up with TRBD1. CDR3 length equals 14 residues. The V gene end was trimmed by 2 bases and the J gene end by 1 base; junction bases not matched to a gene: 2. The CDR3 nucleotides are TGTGCCAGCAGTTTATACAGGGGATCCTACGAGCAGTACTTC. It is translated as CASSLYRGSYEQYF.

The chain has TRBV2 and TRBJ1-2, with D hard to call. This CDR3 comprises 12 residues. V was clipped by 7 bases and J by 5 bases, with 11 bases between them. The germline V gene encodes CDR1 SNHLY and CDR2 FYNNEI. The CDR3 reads CASKTEEYGYTF. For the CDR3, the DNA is TGTGCCAGCAAAACGGAGGAATATGGCTACACCTTC.

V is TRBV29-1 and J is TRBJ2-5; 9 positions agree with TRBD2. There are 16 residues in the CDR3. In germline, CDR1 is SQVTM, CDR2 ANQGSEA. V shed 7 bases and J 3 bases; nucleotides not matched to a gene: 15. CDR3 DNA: TGCAGCGCTATAGCGGGGGAGCTCTCCTTAAAAGAGACCCAGTACTTC. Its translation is CSAIAGELSLKETQYF.

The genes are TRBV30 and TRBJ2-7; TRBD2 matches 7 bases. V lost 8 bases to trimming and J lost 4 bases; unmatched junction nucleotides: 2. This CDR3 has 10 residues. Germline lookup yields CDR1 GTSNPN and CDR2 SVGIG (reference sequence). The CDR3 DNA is TGTGCCGGGGGGGAGTACGAGCAGTACTTC. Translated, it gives CAGGEYEQYF.

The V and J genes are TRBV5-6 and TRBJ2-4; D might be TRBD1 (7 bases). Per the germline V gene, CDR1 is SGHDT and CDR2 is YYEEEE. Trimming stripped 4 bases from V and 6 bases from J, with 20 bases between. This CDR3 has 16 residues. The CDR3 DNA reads TGTGCCAGCAGCCTGCGGGGCGGTCAGGGGGGAAACATTCAGTACTTC. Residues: CASSLRGGQGGNIQYF.

The chain's CDR3 is CSASGGRNTGELFF. The CDR3 region has the DNA TGCAGTGCTAGCGGCGGGAGAAACACCGGGGAGCTGTTTTTT. V usage is TRBV20-1 and J usage is TRBJ2-2; 7 nucleotides agree with TRBD2. The J segment lost 2 bases and the V segment lost 3 bases, leaving 3 bases of the junction unmatched. Germline CDR1 and CDR2: DFQATT and SNEGSKA (reference sequence). CDR3 length equals 14 residues.

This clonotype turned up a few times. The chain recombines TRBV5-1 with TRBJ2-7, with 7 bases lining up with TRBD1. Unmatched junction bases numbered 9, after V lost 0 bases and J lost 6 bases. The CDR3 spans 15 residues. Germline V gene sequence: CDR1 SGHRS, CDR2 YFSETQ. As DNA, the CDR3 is TGCGCCAGCAGCTTGGTTGTCAGGGGGAGCGGCGAGCAGTACTTC. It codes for CASSLVVRGSGEQYF. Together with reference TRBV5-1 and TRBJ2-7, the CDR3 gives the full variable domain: KAGVTQTPRYLIKTRGQQVTLSCSPISGHRSVSWYQQTPGQGLQFLFEYFSETQRNKGNFPGRFSGRQFSNSRSEMNVSTLELGDSALYLCASSLVVRGSGEQYFGPGTRLTVT.

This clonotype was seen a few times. This CDR3 is CASSSLASGGPTYQETQYF. The CDR3 DNA reads TGTGCCAGCAGCTCACTAGCTAGCGGGGGGCCGACGTACCAAGAGACCCAGTACTTC. The chain uses TRBV11-1 and TRBJ2-5; TRBD2 matches 11 bases. Germline CDR1 reads SGHAT; CDR2 reads FQDESV (reference sequence). CDR3 length: 19 amino acids. V was clipped by 4 bases and J by 0 bases; unmatched bases: 13.

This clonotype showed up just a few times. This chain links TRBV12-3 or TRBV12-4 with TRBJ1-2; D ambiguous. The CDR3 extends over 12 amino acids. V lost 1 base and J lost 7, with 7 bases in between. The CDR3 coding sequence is TGTGCCAGCAGTTTAGGCCAGGTTGGCTACACCTTC. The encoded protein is CASSLGQVGYTF.

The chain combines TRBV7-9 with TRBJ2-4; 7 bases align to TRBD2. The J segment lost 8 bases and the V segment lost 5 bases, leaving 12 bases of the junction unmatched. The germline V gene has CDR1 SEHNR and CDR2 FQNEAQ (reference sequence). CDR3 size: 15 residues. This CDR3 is CASSRGGVDRDIQYF. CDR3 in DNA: TGTGCCAGCAGCAGGGGAGGGGTTGATAGGGACATTCAGTACTTC.

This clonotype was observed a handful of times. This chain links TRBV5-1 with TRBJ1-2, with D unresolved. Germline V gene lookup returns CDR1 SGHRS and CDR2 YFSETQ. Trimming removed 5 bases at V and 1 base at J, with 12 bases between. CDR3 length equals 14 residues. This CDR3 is CASRDVSRNYGYTF. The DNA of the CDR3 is TGCGCCAGCAGAGACGTTTCCCGTAACTATGGCTACACCTTC.

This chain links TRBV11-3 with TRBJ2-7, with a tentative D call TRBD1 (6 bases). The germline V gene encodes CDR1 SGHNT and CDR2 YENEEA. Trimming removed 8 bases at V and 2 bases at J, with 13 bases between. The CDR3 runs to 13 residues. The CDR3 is CASAGTMAYEQYF. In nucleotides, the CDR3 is TGTGCCAGCGCCGGGACAATGGCCTACGAGCAGTACTTC.

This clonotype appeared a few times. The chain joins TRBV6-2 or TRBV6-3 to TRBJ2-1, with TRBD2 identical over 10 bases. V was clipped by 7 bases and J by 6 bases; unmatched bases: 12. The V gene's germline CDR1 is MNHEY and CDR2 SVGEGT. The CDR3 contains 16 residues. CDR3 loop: CASTNLAGVPPNEQFF. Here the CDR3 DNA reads TGTGCCAGCACTAATCTAGCGGGAGTCCCCCCCAATGAGCAGTTCTTC.

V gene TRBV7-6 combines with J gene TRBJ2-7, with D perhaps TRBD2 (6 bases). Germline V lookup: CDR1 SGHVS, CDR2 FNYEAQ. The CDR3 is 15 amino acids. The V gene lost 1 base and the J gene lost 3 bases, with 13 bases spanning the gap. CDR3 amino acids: CASSLGGERSYEQYF. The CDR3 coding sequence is TGTGCCAGCAGCTTAGGGGGGGAAAGGAGCTACGAGCAGTACTTC.

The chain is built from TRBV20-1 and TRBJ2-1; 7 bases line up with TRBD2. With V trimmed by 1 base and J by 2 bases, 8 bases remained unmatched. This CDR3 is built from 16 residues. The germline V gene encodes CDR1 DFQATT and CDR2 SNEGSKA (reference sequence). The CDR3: CSARVRTGGAYNEQFF. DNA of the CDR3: TGCAGTGCTAGAGTACGTACGGGAGGAGCCTACAATGAGCAGTTCTTC.

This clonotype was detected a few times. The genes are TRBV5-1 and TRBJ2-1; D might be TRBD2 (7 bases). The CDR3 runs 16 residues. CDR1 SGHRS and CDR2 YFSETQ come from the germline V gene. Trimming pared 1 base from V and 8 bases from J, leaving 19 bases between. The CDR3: CASSLLEGGALDEQFF. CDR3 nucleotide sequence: TGCGCCAGCAGCTTGCTAGAAGGGGGGGCCCTGGATGAGCAGTTCTTC.

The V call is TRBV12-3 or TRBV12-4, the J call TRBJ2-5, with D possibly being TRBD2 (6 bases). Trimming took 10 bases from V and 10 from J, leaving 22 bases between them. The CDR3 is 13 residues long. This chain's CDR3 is CATSPGTSRDQYF. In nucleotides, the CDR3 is TGTGCCACCTCCCCCGGGACTTCCCGGGACCAGTACTTC.

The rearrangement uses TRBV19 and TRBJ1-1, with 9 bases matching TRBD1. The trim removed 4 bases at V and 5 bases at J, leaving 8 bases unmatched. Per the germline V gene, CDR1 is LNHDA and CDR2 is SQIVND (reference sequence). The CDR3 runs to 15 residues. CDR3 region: CASSNRGLGRTEAFF. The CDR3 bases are TGTGCCAGTAGTAACAGGGGGCTGGGTCGGACTGAAGCTTTCTTT.